The following is a TCR beta chain sequence with its context. Its antigen has not been determined. No much larger clone exists at a distance of one base, and base qualities are not known. CDR1 and CDR2 (MGHDK, SYGVNS) derive from the germline V gene. V trim: 6 bases; J trim: 4 bases; unmatched bases: 8. From the cysteine through the phenylalanine, the CDR3 covers 15 amino acids. Only the CDR3 DNA stays, 45 bases, in frame from base 1. This entry comes from a study of radiation and T cells in renal cell carcinoma (dated by TCRdb to 2018 to 2020). A note on the overall study: In total, 53 samples underwent TCR beta sequencing: 25 or so tumors plus 27 peripheral blood samples. A total of 4,016,671 unique CDR3 nucleotide sequences, encoding 2.5 million to 3 million unique CDR3 amino acid sequences, were found across all 55 or so samples. The last blood draw occurred 4 weeks after radiation, at the same time as nephrectomy.

The full study reports these points: Dynamics of the blood repertoire were not tracked past 4 weeks after treatment. Because the trial had a single-armed design, the trial could not examine how radiation dose or scheduling affected the TCR repertoire. No pretreatment tumor biopsies were available, so the baseline intratumoral presence of clonotypes could not be determined. In blood, the top tumor clonotypes increased from baseline to 2 weeks after radiation and then shrank by 4 weeks, which suggests a temporary expansion of tumor-resident clones.

The time point label of this sample denotes: blood 4 weeks post-SBRT, at nephrectomy. Reading the label with the study, this specimen's treatment or condition is: 15 Gy SBRT to primary tumor, nephrectomy 4 weeks later. The samples were obtained from a clinical trial, where primary renal cell carcinomas were treated with 15 Gy stereotactic body radiation therapy and then removed by nephrectomy 4 weeks afterward. To follow tumor-enriched clonotypes, serial peripheral blood was collected from radiation-treated patients at baseline and at 2 weeks and 4 weeks after SBRT. Renal cell carcinoma with clear cell pathology was present in all patients. Genomic DNA for TCR sequencing was prepared using the QIAamp DNA Blood Mini Kit (Qiagen). Only samples passing all quality control checks were included in the analyses. TCR beta libraries were generated from genomic DNA with the immunoSEQ kit, following the manufacturer's recommendations. To prepare the libraries, a first multiplex PCR with proprietary primers was run, followed by a second PCR that added unique barcodes, and a bead cleanup was done after each round. A kit-provided positive control reaction and a negative control reaction were included in every sample batch. The final libraries underwent checking on an Agilent 4200 TapeStation D1000 ScreenTape, volumetric pooling, and quantification by qPCR. Sequencing was performed on an Illumina NextSeq500 with a MidOutput 150-cycle cartridge, and 156 Read1 and 15 Index1 cycles were run with kit custom primers. The pooled library was loaded at around 0.98 pM, with a roughly 21% PhiX control spiked in. Concerning the study's data processing: The vendor-processed data were analyzed in R, and a clonotype was defined as all T cells that share the same CDR3 nucleotide sequence. For clone abundance analyses, frequencies were normalized to the 10,000 most abundant clones per sample. Public T cell clones, averaging fewer than five per sample, were removed before analysis. A difference in abundance of at least 32-fold between compartments was used to define tumor-enriched and baseline blood-enriched clonotypes. A beta-binomial differential abundance model was applied to find clonotypes that expanded or contracted between blood time points. Similarity between tumor and blood repertoires was quantified using the Baroni-Urbani and Buser coefficient, and groups were compared with two-tailed Wilcoxon tests in R. TCRdb limited this immuneACCESS table to in-frame rearrangements with V and J called. A share of clones is missing; checked studies link under half to unresolved V genes, and the rest is unexplained. The V and J calls and clone size are taken from that table; D and trimming were inferred from the DNA. This sample lists around 81,000 clones; approximately 80% were detected once. Together, the top ten hold around 9.4% of the sample.

The source material was blood, sampled from a patient whose treatment included radiotherapy and nephrectomy. The TCR comes from a man aged 45-60 years with renal cell carcinoma. Recombination linked TRBV25-1 to TRBJ2-5, with 10 bases matching TRBD1. The CDR3 sequence is CASRIGTGVPETQYF. The DNA is as follows: TGTGCCAGCAGAATCGGGACAGGGGTTCCAGAGACCCAGTACTTC.